The clone carrying this T cell receptor (beta chain) was picked up a small number of times. Trimming removed 8 bases at V and 0 bases at J, with 14 bases between. Germline values: CDR1 MRHNA, CDR2 SNTAGT. This CDR3 spans 15 amino acids. Expressed TCRB transcripts were sequenced because the entire RNA isolate underwent reverse transcription. Sequencing was performed with immunoSEQ multiplex PCR; in TCRdb, only in-frame clones are kept and a portion is missing. The repertoire has almost 350,000 clones, 6.5% to 10% of them found once; the top ten carry approximately 0.44%. This record comes from a study of beta chain features in type 1 diabetes.

The genes are TRBV6-4 and TRBJ2-4, with D perhaps matching TRBD1 (6 bases). The TCR originated in a woman aged 18-30 years in good health. The sequenced material came from central memory CD4+ T cells from blood. The CDR3 loop reads CASWWDTIAKNIQYF. Here the CDR3 DNA reads TGTGCCAGCTGGTGGGACACTATAGCCAAAAACATTCAGTACTTC.